This T cell receptor (beta chain) is from a study of CD8+ T cells in alopecia areata. Turning to the study itself: Patients remained on tofacitinib for 6 to 18 months and then went 6 months without it.

Sorting separated CD4+ and CD8+ T cells out of PBMCs. Germline lookup yields CDR1 SEHNR and CDR2 FQNEAQ (reference sequence). The CDR3 runs to 12 residues. Extracted RNA was reverse transcribed, and the resulting cDNA served as sequencing template. Only in-frame clones appear in the TCRdb table, and some are missing; sequencing was by immunoSEQ multiplex PCR. The table includes some 150,000 clones, around 64% detected once. Sequencing was performed on CD8+ T cells sorted from blood, taken at week 0. The receptor comes from a human donor with alopecia areata. The J gene is TRBJ2-7, the V gene TRBV7-9; TRBD2 matches 8 bases. The CDR3 protein is CTLGRVPYEQYF. CDR3 coding DNA: TGTACCCTCGGGAGGGTCCCCTACGAGCAGTACTTC.